This T cell receptor (beta chain) was retrieved from a study of cytomegalovirus exposure and HLA in healthy donors. A multiplex PCR was run with 60 Vbeta primers and 13 Jbeta primers. Sequencing used immunoSEQ multiplex PCR; TCRdb keeps in-frame clones, though not all of them. The profile shows approximately 260,000 clones, 84% of them singletons. This CDR3 is built from 18 residues. The germline V gene has CDR1 KGHSH and CDR2 LQKENI. The V end lost 1 base, the J end lost 0 bases, and 16 bases lay between the germline ends. Sequencing was done on a sample of PBMCs. The rearrangement joins TRBV18 to TRBJ2-1; D may be TRBD2 (5 bases). The origin of this receptor is a woman aged 40 to 49 in good health and CMV-seropositive. CDR3 sequence (DNA): TGTGCCAGCTCACCACTAAGGGTCGGGGTTAGCTCCTACAATGAGCAGTTCTTC. It codes for CASSPLRVGVSSYNEQFF.